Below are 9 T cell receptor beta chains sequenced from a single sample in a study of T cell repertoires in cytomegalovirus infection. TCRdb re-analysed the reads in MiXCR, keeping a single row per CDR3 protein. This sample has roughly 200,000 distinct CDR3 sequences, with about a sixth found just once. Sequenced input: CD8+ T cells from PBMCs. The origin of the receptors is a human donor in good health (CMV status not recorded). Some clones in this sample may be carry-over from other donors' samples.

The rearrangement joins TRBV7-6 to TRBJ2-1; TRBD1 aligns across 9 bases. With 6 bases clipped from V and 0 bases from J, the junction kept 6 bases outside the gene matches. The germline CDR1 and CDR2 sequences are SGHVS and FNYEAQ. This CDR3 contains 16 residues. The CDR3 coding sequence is TGTGCCAGCAGTCACAGGGGGCAGGGCTCCTACAATGAGCAGTTCTTC. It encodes CASSHRGQGSYNEQFF.

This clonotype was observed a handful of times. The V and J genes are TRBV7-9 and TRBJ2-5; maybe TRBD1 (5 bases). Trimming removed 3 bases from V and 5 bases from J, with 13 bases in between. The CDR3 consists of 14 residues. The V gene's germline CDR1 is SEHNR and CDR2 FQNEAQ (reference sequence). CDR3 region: CASSLDKGWETQYF. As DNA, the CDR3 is TGTGCCAGCAGCTTGGACAAGGGTTGGGAGACCCAGTACTTC.

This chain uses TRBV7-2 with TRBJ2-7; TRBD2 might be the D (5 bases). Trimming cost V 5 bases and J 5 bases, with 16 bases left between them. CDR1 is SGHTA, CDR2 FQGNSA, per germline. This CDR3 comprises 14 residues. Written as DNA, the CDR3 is TGTGCCAGCAGCCTAAATGCAGCGGCCAACGAGCAGTACTTC. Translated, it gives CASSLNAAANEQYF.

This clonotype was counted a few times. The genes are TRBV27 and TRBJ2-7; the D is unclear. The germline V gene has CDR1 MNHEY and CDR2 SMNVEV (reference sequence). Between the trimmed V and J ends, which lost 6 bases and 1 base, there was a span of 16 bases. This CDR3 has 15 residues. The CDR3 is CASSQTPPRSYEQYF. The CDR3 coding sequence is TGTGCCAGCAGCCAGACACCCCCGCGATCCTACGAGCAGTACTTC.

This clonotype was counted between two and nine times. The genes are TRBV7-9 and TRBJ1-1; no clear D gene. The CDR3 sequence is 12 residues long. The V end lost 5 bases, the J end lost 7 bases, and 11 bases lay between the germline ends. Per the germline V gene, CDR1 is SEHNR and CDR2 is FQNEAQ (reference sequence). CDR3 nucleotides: TGTGCCAGCAGCCCCGGGCCAGGTGAAGCTTTCTTT. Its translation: CASSPGPGEAFF.

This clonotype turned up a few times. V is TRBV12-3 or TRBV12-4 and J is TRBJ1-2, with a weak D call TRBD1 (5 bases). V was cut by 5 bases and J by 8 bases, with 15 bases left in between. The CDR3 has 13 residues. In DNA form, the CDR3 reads TGTGCCAGCAGTAGCCCCGGGGGTAAGGGCTACACCTTC. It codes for CASSSPGGKGYTF.

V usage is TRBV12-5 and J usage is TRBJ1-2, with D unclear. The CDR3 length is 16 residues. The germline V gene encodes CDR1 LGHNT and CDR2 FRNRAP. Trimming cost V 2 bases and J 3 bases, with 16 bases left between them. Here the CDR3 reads CASGLQNSDYYYGYTF. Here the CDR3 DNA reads TGTGCTAGTGGTTTGCAGAATTCGGACTATTACTATGGCTACACCTTC.

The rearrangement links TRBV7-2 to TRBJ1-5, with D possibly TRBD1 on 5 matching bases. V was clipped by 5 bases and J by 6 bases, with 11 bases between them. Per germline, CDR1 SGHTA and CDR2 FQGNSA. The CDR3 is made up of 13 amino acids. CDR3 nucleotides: TGTGCCAGCAGCGGCGGGGGGAGTCAGCCCCAGCATTTT. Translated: CASSGGGSQPQHF.

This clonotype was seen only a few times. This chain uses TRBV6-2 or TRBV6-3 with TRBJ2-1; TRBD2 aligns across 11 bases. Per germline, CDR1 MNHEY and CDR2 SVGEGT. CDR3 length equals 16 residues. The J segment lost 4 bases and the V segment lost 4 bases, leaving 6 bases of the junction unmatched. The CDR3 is CASSFPLAGVYNEQFF. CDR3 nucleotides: TGTGCCAGCAGTTTCCCACTAGCGGGAGTATACAATGAGCAGTTCTTC.